The 6 T cell receptor beta chains below were found in one sample sequenced in a study of cytomegalovirus exposure and HLA in healthy donors. PCR involved 60 Vbeta and 13 Jbeta primers. The protocol was immunoSEQ multiplex PCR, while the TCRdb copy is restricted to in-frame clones and leaves out a portion. The sample shows about 120,000 clones, roughly four fifths of them seen only once. The sample taken for sequencing was PBMCs. The source of these receptors is a man between 40 and 49 years old in good health and CMV-seronegative.

The chain uses TRBV6-5 and TRBJ2-7; 7 bases agree with TRBD2. V lost 0 bases, J lost 2 bases, and 4 bases stayed unmatched. The CDR3 is 15 amino acids. Germline V gene data show CDR1 as MNHEY and CDR2 as SVGAGI. DNA of the CDR3: TGTGCCAGCAGTTACTCGGCGGCGGGGGCCTACGAGCAGTACTTC. Translated: CASSYSAAGAYEQYF.

This clone was found once. This chain links TRBV7-8 with TRBJ1-1; D unresolved. V lost 0 bases and J 4 bases, leaving 6 bases between the germline ends. This CDR3 is built from 13 residues. Germline CDR1 reads SGHVS; CDR2 reads FQNEAQ. In DNA, the CDR3 is TGTGCCAGCAGCTTAGCGTTCCTCACTGAAGCTTTCTTT. It encodes CASSLAFLTEAFF.

The chain links TRBV19 to TRBJ2-3; 9 nucleotides align to TRBD1. This CDR3 has 15 amino acids. V was pared by 3 bases and J by 2 bases, with 3 bases of the junction left unmatched. Germline CDR1 and CDR2: LNHDA and SQIVND (reference sequence). The CDR3 bases are TGTGCCAGTAGTATCACAGGGGGCACCACAGATACGCAGTATTTT. Translation gives CASSITGGTTDTQYF. Complete variable domain (other parts from reference TRBV19 and TRBJ2-3): DGGITQSPKYLFRKEGQNVTLSCEQNLNHDAMYWYRQDPGQGLRLIYYSQIVNDFQKGDIAEGYSVSREKKESFPLTVTSAQKNPTAFYLCASSITGGTTDTQYFGPGTRLTVL.

The chain carries TRBV4-3 and TRBJ2-1, with 16 positions matching TRBD2. Germline-derived CDR1 and CDR2 are LGHNA and YSLEER. The CDR3 covers 17 residues. Trimming took 1 base from V and 8 from J; bases not matched to a gene: 5. DNA of the CDR3: TGCGCCAGCAGCCAAGGGGGACTAGCGGGAGGGCCAGATGAGCAGTTCTTC. Its translation is CASSQGGLAGGPDEQFF.

The chain recombines TRBV7-2 with TRBJ1-1, with D maybe TRBD1 (6 bases). The CDR3 consists of 16 residues. Trimming left V 0 bases short and J 6 bases short, with 17 bases between. Germline V gives CDR1 SGHTA, CDR2 FQGNSA. The CDR3 here is CASSLAYGDGGPEAFF. In DNA, the CDR3 is TGTGCCAGCAGCTTAGCGTACGGGGACGGGGGGCCTGAAGCTTTCTTT.

The chain recombines TRBV11-1 with TRBJ2-7, with D uncertain. CDR1 is SGHAT and CDR2 is FQDESV in the germline V gene (reference sequence). This CDR3 contains 12 residues. Trimming removed 5 bases from V and 7 bases from J, with 12 bases in between. Here the CDR3 DNA reads TGTGCCAGCAGCCAGGCCTTTAGGGAGCAGTACTTC. It specifies CASSQAFREQYF.